This T cell receptor beta chain was recovered during a study of vaccination and CD4 T cells after COVID-19. Study in general: Drawing of post-COVID samples took place a median about 94 days after diagnosis (range 35 to 161). Whole-study results and caveats: Spike mono-reactivity was found in 304 of the 307 vaccine-specific clones identified in convalescent patients. Among reactive clones from convalescent patients, a median approximately 86% appeared only post-vaccination.

This clonotype has just a few counts. The target antigen is unknown. Trimming took 5 bases from V and 4 from J, leaving 11 bases between them. This CDR3 comprises 12 residues. Germline V gene data show CDR1 as DFQATT and CDR2 as SNEGSKA (reference sequence). The sample's treatment: roughly 10-day PBMC culture with coronavirus spike peptide pools or control peptides (ViraFEST assay). Cultured CD4+ T cells had their DNA profiled by the Oncomine TCR Beta short-read assay. TCRdb ran MiXCR on the PCR reads and lists one entry per CDR3 protein. The sample holds a few thousand distinct CDR3 sequences, around two fifths seen once.

Sequenced: CD4+ T cells from blood, cultured in vitro. The J gene is TRBJ2-5, the V gene TRBV20-1; D is unresolved. This receptor was taken from a human donor who had recovered from COVID-19. The CDR3 coding sequence is TGCAGTGCTGGTATCTGGGGAGAGACCCAGTACTTC. As protein: CSAGIWGETQYF.